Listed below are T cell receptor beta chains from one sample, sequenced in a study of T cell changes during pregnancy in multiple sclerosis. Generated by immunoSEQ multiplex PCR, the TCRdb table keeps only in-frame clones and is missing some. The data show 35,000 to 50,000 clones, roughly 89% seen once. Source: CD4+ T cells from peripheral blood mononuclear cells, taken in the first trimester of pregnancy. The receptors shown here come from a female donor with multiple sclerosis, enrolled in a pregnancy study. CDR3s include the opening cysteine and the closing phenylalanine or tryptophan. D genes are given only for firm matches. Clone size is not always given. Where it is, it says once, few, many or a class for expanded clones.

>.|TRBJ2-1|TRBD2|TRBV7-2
TGTGCCAGCAGCTCCGGGACTAGCGGGATCCTCGGGGAGCAGTTCTTC
CASSSGTSGILGEQFF
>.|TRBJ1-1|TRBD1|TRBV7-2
TGTGCCAGCAGCCCCGGGACAGCTTCCATGGTAGCTTTCTTT
CASSPGTASMVAFF
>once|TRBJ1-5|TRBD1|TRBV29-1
TGCAGCGTAGGGGGCGCGGGCAATCAGCCCCAGCATTTT
CSVGGAGNQPQHF
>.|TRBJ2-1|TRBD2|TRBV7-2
TGTGCCAGCAGCCCCGGGAGGCGCGAGCAGTTCTTC
CASSPGRREQFF
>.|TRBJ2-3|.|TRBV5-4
TGTGCCAGCAGCTTTAATCAGGGGGGAGCAGGTAGGAGTGCGCAGTATTTT
CASSFNQGGAGRSAQYF
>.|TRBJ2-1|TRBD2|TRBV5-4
TGTGCCAGCAGCCCCCGGGGAGGGTCCACCTACAATGAGCAGTTCTTC
CASSPRGGSTYNEQFF
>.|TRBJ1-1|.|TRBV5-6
TGTGCCAGCAGCTTGGGTCCTTCCCTGAACACTGAAGCTTTCTTT
CASSLGPSLNTEAFF
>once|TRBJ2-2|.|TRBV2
TGTGCCAGCAGTTTTGAACCCCCGGGGAACACCGGGGAGCTGTTTTTT
CASSFEPPGNTGELFF
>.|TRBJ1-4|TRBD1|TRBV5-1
TGCGCCAGCAGCTGGGGACAGGAGACAAGAACTAATGAAAAACTGTTTTTT
CASSWGQETRTNEKLFF
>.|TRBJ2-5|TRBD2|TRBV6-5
TGTGCCAGCAGTTACGAGCTAGCGGGAGCGGGAGAGCAGTACTTC
CASSYELAGAGEQYF